These 17 T cell receptor beta chains were all obtained from the same sample, sequenced in a study of blood T cell repertoires in COVID-19. Clones were sequenced by immunoSEQ multiplex PCR, and TCRdb holds only the in-frame ones, with some missing. The sample lists about 94,000 clones, about 80% occurring once. Material for sequencing was peripheral blood. These receptors were obtained from a human donor in a cohort sampled during active COVID-19.

The chain employs TRBV3-1 (or the pseudogene TRBV3-2) and TRBJ1-5; D unclear. The germline CDR1 and CDR2 sequences are LGHDT and YNNKEL (reference sequence). Trimming removed 4 bases from V and 7 bases from J, with 17 bases in between. CDR3 size: 15 residues. CDR3 sequence (DNA): TGTGCCAGCAGCCCTGGAGGAGGGCAGAGGCAGCCCCAGCATTTT. Amino acid sequence: CASSPGGGQRQPQHF.

The gene calls are TRBV7-9 and TRBJ1-5; D remains ambiguous. The germline V gene encodes CDR1 SEHNR and CDR2 FQNEAQ (reference sequence). Trimming cost V 5 bases and J 1 base, with 12 bases left between them. The CDR3 consists of 15 residues. DNA for the CDR3: TGTGCCAGCAGCCAAGGAACTAAAAGCAATCAGCCCCAGCATTTT. Amino acid sequence: CASSQGTKSNQPQHF.

The gene calls are TRBV28 and TRBJ1-4; the D gene is possibly TRBD1 (6 bases). CDR1 is MDHEN, CDR2 SYDVKM, per germline. This CDR3 has 18 amino acids. Trimming stripped 4 bases from V and 2 bases from J, with 20 bases between. CDR3 loop: CASSSLYITGPTNEKLFF. CDR3 coding DNA: TGTGCCAGCAGTTCCCTCTACATAACAGGGCCCACTAATGAAAAACTGTTTTTT.

The J gene is TRBJ2-7, the V gene TRBV9; D is unresolved. The CDR3 has 14 amino acids. V was clipped by 0 bases and J by 1 base, with 8 bases between them. Germline values: CDR1 SGDLS, CDR2 YYNGEE. The CDR3: CASSVASRSYEQYF. The DNA of the CDR3 is TGTGCCAGCAGCGTAGCGAGCAGGTCCTACGAGCAGTACTTC. Drawing the rest from reference TRBV9 and TRBJ2-7, the complete variable domain is DSGVTQTPKHLITATGQRVTLRCSPRSGDLSVYWYQQSLDQGLQFLIQYYNGEERAKGNILERFSAQQFPDLHSELNLSSLELGDSALYFCASSVASRSYEQYFGPGTRLTVT.

V is TRBV7-2 and J is TRBJ2-1, with TRBD2 matching over 11 bases. The CDR3 is 16 amino acids. The germline V gene encodes CDR1 SGHTA and CDR2 FQGNSA. V lost 1 base and J lost 8; bases outside the gene matches: 7. The CDR3 bases are TGTGCCAGCAGCTTAGATAAACTAGCGGGAGTATATGAGCAGTTCTTC. Protein: CASSLDKLAGVYEQFF. The whole variable domain, filled in from reference TRBV7-2 and TRBJ2-1, reads GAGVSQSPSNKVTEKGKDVELRCDPISGHTALYWYRQSLGQGLEFLIYFQGNSAPDKSGLPSDRFSAERTGGSVSTLTIQRTQQEDSAVYLCASSLDKLAGVYEQFFGPGTRLTVL.

The chain recombines TRBV18 with TRBJ2-1, with D possibly being TRBD2 (5 bases). Per the germline V gene, CDR1 is KGHSH and CDR2 is LQKENI. V was cut by 3 bases and J by 7 bases, with 10 bases left in between. The CDR3 extends over 13 amino acids. The CDR3 nucleotides are TGTGCCAGCTCACCGGGGTGGGAGAATGAGCAGTTCTTC. Translating it yields CASSPGWENEQFF. The full variable domain, completed using reference TRBV18 and TRBJ2-1, is NAGVMQNPRHLVRRRGQEARLRCSPMKGHSHVYWYRQLPEEGLKFMVYLQKENIIDESGMPKERFSAEFPKEGPSILRIQQVVRGDSAAYFCASSPGWENEQFFGPGTRLTVL.

V and J are TRBV9 and TRBJ1-2; a possible D gene is TRBD1 (6 bases). Per germline, CDR1 SGDLS and CDR2 YYNGEE. The CDR3 is made up of 14 amino acids. Deletions cut 3 bases from V and 5 bases from J, with 14 bases between. The CDR3 loop is CASSAQGVRYGYTF. Written as DNA, the CDR3 is TGTGCCAGCAGCGCACAGGGAGTCCGGTATGGCTACACCTTC. The full variable domain, completed using reference TRBV9 and TRBJ1-2, is DSGVTQTPKHLITATGQRVTLRCSPRSGDLSVYWYQQSLDQGLQFLIQYYNGEERAKGNILERFSAQQFPDLHSELNLSSLELGDSALYFCASSAQGVRYGYTFGSGTRLTVV.

This clone was observed a few times. The chain recombines TRBV11-2 with TRBJ2-7, with D possibly being TRBD1 (6 bases). The germline V gene has CDR1 SGHAT and CDR2 FQNNGV. With 5 bases removed from V and 0 bases from J, the gap between germline ends came to 11 bases. The length of the CDR3 is 14 residues. The CDR3 DNA reads as TGTGCCAGCAGCCCTTTACAGGGCTCCTACGAGCAGTACTTC. Encoded protein: CASSPLQGSYEQYF.

This chain connects TRBV27 to TRBJ2-4; D perhaps matches TRBD2 (6 bases). Between the trimmed V and J ends, which lost 2 bases and 3 bases, there was a span of 14 bases. Germline loops: CDR1 MNHEY, CDR2 SMNVEV (reference sequence). This CDR3 spans 16 amino acids. CDR3 region: CASSLTGGEVKNIQYF. The DNA for the CDR3 is TGTGCCAGCAGTTTAACCGGGGGTGAAGTCAAAAACATTCAGTACTTC.

V is TRBV5-4 and J is TRBJ2-2, with 11 nucleotides matching TRBD2. The germline gives CDR1 SGHNT, CDR2 YYREEE (reference sequence). Trimming at V came to 4 bases and at J to 5 bases, leaving 4 bases not matched to a gene. CDR3 length equals 15 residues. CDR3 bases: TGTGCCAGCAGCCCCGGGACTAGCGGAACCGGGGAGCTGTTTTTT. This sequence encodes CASSPGTSGTGELFF.

The chain carries TRBV2 and TRBJ1-2; tentative D call: TRBD1 (6 bases). The CDR3 has 14 residues. V lost 3 bases and J lost 4, with 12 bases in between. Germline V gene lookup returns CDR1 SNHLY and CDR2 FYNNEI. DNA for the CDR3: TGTGCCAGCAGTGACAGGGGAAAAACCTATGGCTACACCTTC. Its translation: CASSDRGKTYGYTF. The full variable domain, rest sourced from reference TRBV2 and TRBJ1-2, is EPEVTQTPSHQVTQMGQEVILRCVPISNHLYFYWYRQILGQKVEFLVSFYNNEISEKSEIFDDQFSVERPDGSNFTLKIRSTKLEDSAMYFCASSDRGKTYGYTFGSGTRLTVV.

The gene calls are TRBV13 and TRBJ2-7; 10 nucleotides match TRBD2. This CDR3 spans 16 amino acids. Germline values: CDR1 PRHDT, CDR2 FYEKMQ (reference sequence). The V gene end was trimmed by 2 bases and the J gene end by 2 bases; junction bases not matched to a gene: 6. CDR3 amino acids: CASSLQSGRAPYEQYF. In nucleotides, the CDR3 is TGTGCCAGCAGCTTACAGAGCGGGAGGGCCCCCTACGAGCAGTACTTC.

The chain joins TRBV7-9 to TRBJ1-2; a possible D gene is TRBD1 (5 bases). Trimming pared 8 bases from V and 5 bases from J, leaving 18 bases between. CDR1 is SEHNR and CDR2 is FQNEAQ in the germline V gene (reference sequence). The CDR3 length is 14 residues. The CDR3 DNA sequence: TGTGCCAGCCCGACGGTGCAGGGCGGATATGGCTACACCTTC. It specifies CASPTVQGGYGYTF.

CDR3 in amino acids: CAWTDSFTGELFF. As DNA, the CDR3 is TGTGCCTGGACGGACAGTTTCACCGGGGAGCTGTTTTTT. The gene calls are TRBV30 and TRBJ2-2; weak D call: TRBD1 (6 bases). Germline loops: CDR1 GTSNPN, CDR2 SVGIG (reference sequence). This CDR3 has 13 amino acids. V was pared by 4 bases and J by 4 bases, with 10 bases between.

In this sample, this clone turned up once. The sample has other DNA sequences that encode this CDR3 too. The chain uses TRBV18 and TRBJ2-7; D is unclear. The CDR3 runs 14 residues. The germline CDR1 and CDR2 sequences are KGHSH and LQKENI. The V end was cut by 3 bases, the J end by 3 bases, with 12 bases between. Here the CDR3 DNA reads TGTGCCAGCTCACCCAGCGCGAATAACTACGAGCAGTACTTC. This encodes CASSPSANNYEQYF.

V usage is TRBV6-5 and J usage is TRBJ2-7, with 11 bases fitting TRBD2. J was trimmed by 4 bases and V by 0 bases; bases with no gene match: 5. The CDR3 totals 16 residues. Looked up from germline, CDR1 is MNHEY and CDR2 is SVGAGI. The CDR3 bases are TGTGCCAGCAGTTACTCCGTTACTAGCGGGAGATACGAGCAGTACTTC. It translates to CASSYSVTSGRYEQYF.

This sequence joins TRBV5-6 and TRBJ2-7; a weak D match, TRBD1 (6 bases). This CDR3 is 14 amino acids long. Germline V CDR1 and CDR2: SGHDT, YYEEEE. Trimming cost V 4 bases and J 3 bases, with 14 bases left between them. In nucleotides, the CDR3 is TGTGCCAGCAGCATCGCCGGGACAAACTACGAGCAGTACTTC. Its translation is CASSIAGTNYEQYF. The complete variable domain, with remaining parts taken from reference TRBV5-6 and TRBJ2-7, reads DAGVTQSPTHLIKTRGQQVTLRCSPKSGHDTVSWYQQALGQGPQFIFQYYEEEERQRGNFPDRFSGHQFPNYSSELNVNALLLGDSALYLCASSIAGTNYEQYFGPGTRLTVT.